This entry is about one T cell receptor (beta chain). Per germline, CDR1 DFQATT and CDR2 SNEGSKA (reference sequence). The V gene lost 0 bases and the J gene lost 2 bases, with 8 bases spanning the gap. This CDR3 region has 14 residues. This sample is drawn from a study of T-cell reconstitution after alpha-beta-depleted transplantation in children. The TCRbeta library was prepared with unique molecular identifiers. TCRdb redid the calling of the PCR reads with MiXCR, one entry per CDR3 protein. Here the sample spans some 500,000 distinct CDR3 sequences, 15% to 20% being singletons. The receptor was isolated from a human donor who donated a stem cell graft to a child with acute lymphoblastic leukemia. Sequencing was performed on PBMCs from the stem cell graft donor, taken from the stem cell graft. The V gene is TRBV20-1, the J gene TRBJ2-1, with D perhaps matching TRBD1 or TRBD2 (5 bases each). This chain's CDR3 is CSAREGEPYNEQFF. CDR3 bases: TGCAGTGCTAGAGAGGGGGAACCCTACAATGAGCAGTTCTTC.